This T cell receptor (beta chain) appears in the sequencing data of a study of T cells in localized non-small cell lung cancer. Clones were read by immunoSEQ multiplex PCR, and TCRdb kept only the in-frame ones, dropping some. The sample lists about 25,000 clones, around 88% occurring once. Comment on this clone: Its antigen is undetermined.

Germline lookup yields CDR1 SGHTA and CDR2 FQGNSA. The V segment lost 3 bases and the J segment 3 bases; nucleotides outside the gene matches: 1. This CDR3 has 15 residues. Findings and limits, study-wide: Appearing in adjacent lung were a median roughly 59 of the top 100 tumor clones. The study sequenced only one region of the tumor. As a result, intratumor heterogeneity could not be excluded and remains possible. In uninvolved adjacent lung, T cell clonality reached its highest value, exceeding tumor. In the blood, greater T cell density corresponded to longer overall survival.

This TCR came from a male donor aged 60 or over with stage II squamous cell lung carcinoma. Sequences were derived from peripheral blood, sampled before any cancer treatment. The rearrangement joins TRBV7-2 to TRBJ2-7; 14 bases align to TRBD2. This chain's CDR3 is CASSFGTSGGYEQYF. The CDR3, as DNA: TGTGCCAGCAGCTTTGGGACTAGCGGGGGCTACGAGCAGTACTTC.